The 9 T cell receptor beta chains below all came from one sample that was sequenced in a study of OX40 agonist ivuxolimab in advanced cancers. Produced via immunoSEQ multiplex PCR; TCRdb's table is partial and in-frame only. The sample carries approximately 100,000 clones, roughly 87% recorded once. The sample here was CD4+ or CD8+ T cells sorted from blood, taken in a trial of the OX40 agonist ivuxolimab. All receptors derive from an adult with an advanced solid tumor such as melanoma, head and neck, liver or kidney cancer.

The chain uses TRBV4-2 and TRBJ1-2; 7 bases agree with TRBD1. The germline V gene encodes CDR1 LGHNA and CDR2 YNFKEQ. The V and J ends lost 4 bases and 4 bases, in that order; junction bases with no gene match: 9. The CDR3 has 15 amino acids. CDR3 nucleotides: TGTGCCAGCAGCCGGGCGACAGGGAAGGCCTATGGCTACACCTTC. This codes for CASSRATGKAYGYTF.

This clone was counted a single time. This chain uses TRBV4-3 with TRBJ1-5; D unresolved. V was trimmed by 0 bases and J by 7 bases, leaving 16 bases between them. The CDR3 is made up of 16 amino acids. Germline CDR1 is LGHNA and CDR2 is YSLEER. The CDR3: CASSQERSSAIQPQHF. CDR3 in DNA: TGCGCCAGCAGCCAAGAGCGGTCGTCTGCCATCCAGCCCCAGCATTTT.

The V and J genes are TRBV5-4 and TRBJ1-6; the D gene is possibly TRBD1 (5 bases). Trimming removed 0 bases from V and 8 bases from J, with 18 bases in between. CDR3 size: 17 residues. CDR1 SGHNT and CDR2 YYREEE come from the germline V gene (reference sequence). The CDR3 DNA follows: TGTGCCAGCAGCTTGGGACAGCGGGTGAGTCAGGATTCACCCCTCCACTTT. It codes for CASSLGQRVSQDSPLHF.

The rearrangement uses TRBV7-8 and TRBJ2-2, with TRBD1 as a possible D gene (5 bases). The CDR3 length is 16 residues. The V gene's germline CDR1 is SGHVS and CDR2 FQNEAQ. Trimming removed 7 bases from V and 0 bases from J, with 15 bases in between. The CDR3 is CASTSRVLANTGELFF. CDR3 nucleotide sequence: TGTGCCAGCACCTCCAGGGTACTGGCGAACACCGGGGAGCTGTTTTTT.

The chain couples TRBV5-4 to TRBJ1-6, with a tentative D call TRBD1 (6 bases). With 0 bases removed from V and 9 bases from J, the gap between germline ends came to 13 bases. The germline V gene encodes CDR1 SGHNT and CDR2 YYREEE (reference sequence). The CDR3 is made up of 15 amino acids. The DNA for the CDR3 is TGTGCCAGCAGCTTGGGGGGGGCTTCTGGTTCACCCCTCCACTTT. As protein: CASSLGGASGSPLHF. Full variable domain (missing parts from reference TRBV5-4 and TRBJ1-6): ETGVTQSPTHLIKTRGQQVTLRCSSQSGHNTVSWYQQALGQGPQFIFQYYREEENGRGNFPPRFSGLQFPNYSSELNVNALELDDSALYLCASSLGGASGSPLHFGNGTRLTVT.

This clone was seen a few times. This chain joins TRBV5-1 and TRBJ2-2; no firm D call. Trimming cost V 1 base and J 2 bases, with 15 bases left between them. Germline V gene data show CDR1 as SGHRS and CDR2 as YFSETQ. This CDR3 has 17 residues. The CDR3 region is CASSLNRVGVNTGELFF. The CDR3 bases are TGCGCCAGCAGCTTGAATAGGGTTGGGGTCAACACCGGGGAGCTGTTTTTT.

The rearrangement links TRBV9 to TRBJ2-1, with 10 bases that match TRBD2. J lost 8 bases, V lost 0 bases, and 5 bases had no gene match. The CDR3 runs 15 residues. Germline V gene data show CDR1 as SGDLS and CDR2 as YYNGEE. In DNA, the CDR3 is TGTGCCAGCAGCGTAGCAGCGGGGGGGCCGTATGAGCAGTTCTTC. Protein sequence: CASSVAAGGPYEQFF. Drawing the rest from reference TRBV9 and TRBJ2-1, the complete variable domain is DSGVTQTPKHLITATGQRVTLRCSPRSGDLSVYWYQQSLDQGLQFLIQYYNGEERAKGNILERFSAQQFPDLHSELNLSSLELGDSALYFCASSVAAGGPYEQFFGPGTRLTVL.

This clone was picked up one time. The chain couples TRBV28 to TRBJ2-1, with D unclear. Looked up from germline, CDR1 is MDHEN and CDR2 is SYDVKM. The CDR3 is made up of 12 amino acids. With 8 bases removed from V and 9 bases from J, the gap between germline ends came to 14 bases. CDR3 sequence: CASGIYWGEQFF. CDR3 in DNA: TGTGCCAGCGGGATTTATTGGGGTGAGCAGTTCTTC.

The rearrangement links TRBV6-6 to TRBJ2-1; 16 bases align to TRBD2. Germline V gene sequence: CDR1 MNHNY, CDR2 SVGAGI (reference sequence). This CDR3 comprises 13 residues. The V and J ends lost 5 bases and 15 bases, in that order; junction bases with no gene match: 4. The CDR3: CASSGTSGGALFF. As DNA, the CDR3 is TGTGCCAGCAGTGGGACTAGCGGGGGGGCGCTGTTCTTC.